Below, 10 T cell receptor beta chains from the same sample are listed, as sequenced in a study of early T cells in non-severe SARS-CoV-2 infection (dated by TCRdb to 2020 to 2023). Receptors were amplified or captured by 5' RACE. The instrument was a NextSeq 500. Clones were called with MiXCR by TCRdb after fastp trimmed the public reads at Q25, and only in-frame beta chains were retained. Each record represents a unique CDR3 protein, reported with the most common genes and DNA among its rows. This sample lists more than 65,000 distinct CDR3 sequences; about 13% were detected once. The ten most abundant clones make up about 5% of the sample. Sequencing was performed on whole blood. The receptors were gathered from an adult who was a healthcare worker with PCR-confirmed SARS-CoV-2 infection or an uninfected control (not recorded which).

This sequence joins TRBV11-2 and TRBJ2-2; possibly TRBD1 for D (5 bases). Per the germline V gene, CDR1 is SGHAT and CDR2 is FQNNGV. V was pared by 1 base and J by 3 bases, with 9 bases between. This CDR3 has 15 residues. In nucleotides, the CDR3 is TGTGCCAGCAGCTTAGGATCAGGGTACACCGGGGAGCTGTTTTTT. Amino acid sequence: CASSLGSGYTGELFF.

The chain joins TRBV29-1 to TRBJ2-7; maybe TRBD1 (5 bases). The CDR3 extends over 11 amino acids. Germline V gives CDR1 SQVTM, CDR2 ANQGSEA. V gave up 5 bases and J gave up 3 bases, with 8 bases separating them. The CDR3 is CSVSGFYEQYF. In nucleotides, the CDR3 is TGCAGCGTTTCAGGGTTCTACGAGCAGTACTTC.

In this sample, this clonotype turned up many times. One end of the junction fails to match germline, which may point to a read error. The V gene is TRBV28, the J gene TRBJ1-1; D not resolved. Germline CDR1 MDHEN, CDR2 SYDVKM. The CDR3 length is 11 residues. CDR3 in DNA: TGTGCAAGCAAGGGGAACACTGAAGCTTTCTTT. Protein product: CASKGNTEAFF.

The rearrangement links TRBV6-5 to TRBJ2-7, with TRBD2 as a possible D gene (5 bases). V shed 11 bases and J shed 5 bases, with 16 bases lying between them. The CDR3 totals 12 residues. Germline CDR1 and CDR2: MNHEY and SVGAGI. For the CDR3, the DNA is TGTGCCCATTTCCGGGGAGAAGACGAGCAGTACTTC. Translating it yields CAHFRGEDEQYF.

This clonotype was counted ten times or more. CDR3 amino acids: CASSPSGANTEAFF. CDR3 DNA: TGTGCCAGCAGCCCCTCCGGGGCAAACACTGAAGCTTTCTTT. This sequence joins TRBV7-2 and TRBJ1-1; the D gene is possibly TRBD1 (5 bases). The V gene's germline CDR1 is SGHTA and CDR2 FQGNSA. The CDR3 spans 14 residues. V lost 5 bases to trimming and J lost 2 bases, with 12 bases between them.

This clonotype was observed many times. The chain uses TRBV3-1 and TRBJ2-7; the match to TRBD1 covers 7 bases. The CDR3 contains 13 residues. Germline trimming cut 7 bases from V and 0 bases from J; bases unmatched to any gene: 3. CDR1 LGHDT and CDR2 YNNKEL come from the germline V gene (reference sequence). The CDR3 DNA is TGTGCCAGCAAGGACAGGAGCTCCTACGAGCAGTACTTC. Protein: CASKDRSSYEQYF.

This clonotype was seen ten or more times. V gene TRBV7-9 combines with J gene TRBJ2-7; 10 bases are shared with TRBD1. The CDR3 has 14 residues. Germline trimming cut 5 bases from V and 3 bases from J; bases unmatched to any gene: 4. Germline V gives CDR1 SEHNR, CDR2 FQNEAQ (reference sequence). CDR3 bases: TGTGCCAGCAGCCACAGGACAGGGGGCTACGAGCAGTACTTC. It is translated as CASSHRTGGYEQYF.

This clonotype was seen more than once but under ten times. This sequence joins TRBV7-9 and TRBJ1-1; TRBD1 aligns across 7 bases. Germline lookup yields CDR1 SEHNR and CDR2 FQNEAQ (reference sequence). V dropped 5 bases and J dropped 6; count of bases not matched to a gene: 9. The CDR3 is 14 residues long. CDR3 region: CASSPETGFSEAFF. The DNA of the CDR3 is TGTGCCAGCAGCCCAGAGACAGGGTTTTCTGAAGCTTTCTTT.

This clonotype appeared many times. The chain employs TRBV2 and TRBJ1-5; D perhaps matches TRBD1 (5 bases). The germline V gene encodes CDR1 SNHLY and CDR2 FYNNEI. The CDR3 runs 18 residues. The V gene lost 0 bases and the J gene lost 4 bases, with 19 bases spanning the gap. The CDR3 DNA follows: TGTGCCAGCAGTGAAGCAGATTTCAGGGTCAATGGGAATCAGCCCCAGCATTTT. It is translated as CASSEADFRVNGNQPQHF.

This clonotype has more than one count but fewer than ten. V usage is TRBV20-1 and J usage is TRBJ2-1; 11 positions agree with TRBD1. The J segment lost 4 bases and the V segment lost 5 bases, leaving 7 bases of the junction unmatched. This CDR3 spans 15 amino acids. Germline CDR1 is DFQATT and CDR2 is SNEGSKA (reference sequence). The CDR3 region is CSADYRDRGYNEQFF. The CDR3 DNA follows: TGCAGTGCTGACTACCGGGACAGGGGGTACAATGAGCAGTTCTTC.